A selection of T cell receptor beta chains follows, all from one sample in a study of post-analysis software for immune sequencing data. MiXCR was run by TCRdb on the PCR reads, yielding one entry per CDR3 protein. The table lists hundreds of thousands of distinct CDR3 sequences, more than 30% of them singletons. Sample: blood. The receptors here all came from a girl aged 2 to 9 with multiple sclerosis. CDR3s include the opening cysteine and the closing phenylalanine or tryptophan. The D gene is left open where the match is weak. Not every row has a clone size; where given, it reads once, few, many or a size class.

cdr3_aa: CASSPPAQGIAYNEQYF
cdr3_nt: TGTGCCAGCAGCCCCCCAGCTCAGGGGATTGCCTACAATGAGCAGTACTTC
d_call: .
v_call: TRBV7-9
j_call: TRBJ2-7
clone_size: .

cdr3_aa: CSVVGVRGELNTEAFF
cdr3_nt: TGCAGCGTTGTGGGGGTAAGGGGAGAGTTGAACACTGAAGCTTTCTTT
d_call: .
v_call: TRBV29-1
j_call: TRBJ1-1
clone_size: .

cdr3_aa: CASSPIGGRRNNEQFF
cdr3_nt: TGTGCCAGCAGCCCCATAGGGGGGAGAAGAAACAATGAGCAGTTCTTC
d_call: .
v_call: TRBV12-3/TRBV12-4
j_call: TRBJ2-1
clone_size: many

cdr3_aa: CASSGRTPNYGYTF
cdr3_nt: TGTGCCAGCTCAGGGCGGACTCCAAACTATGGCTACACCTTC
d_call: .
v_call: TRBV18
j_call: TRBJ1-2
clone_size: few

cdr3_aa: CATSDLVNEQFF
cdr3_nt: TGTGCCACCAGTGATTTAGTCAATGAGCAGTTCTTC
d_call: .
v_call: TRBV24-1
j_call: TRBJ2-1
clone_size: .

cdr3_aa: CASSLEGLAAYNEQFF
cdr3_nt: TGTGCCAGCAGCTTAGAGGGACTAGCGGCGTACAATGAGCAGTTCTTC
d_call: TRBD2
v_call: TRBV7-2
j_call: TRBJ2-1
clone_size: once

cdr3_aa: CSAGGRMNTEAFF
cdr3_nt: TGCAGCGCTGGAGGAAGAATGAACACTGAAGCTTTCTTT
d_call: .
v_call: TRBV29-1
j_call: TRBJ1-1
clone_size: .

cdr3_aa: CAISESQTKNTDTQYF
cdr3_nt: TGTGCCATCAGTGAGTCGCAGACCAAAAACACAGATACGCAGTATTTT
d_call: .
v_call: TRBV10-3
j_call: TRBJ2-3
clone_size: .

cdr3_aa: CASSFQGPYEQYF
cdr3_nt: TGTGCCAGCAGTTTTCAGGGGCCCTACGAGCAGTACTTC
d_call: .
v_call: TRBV12-3/TRBV12-4
j_call: TRBJ2-7
clone_size: few

cdr3_aa: CASSEGLADYYEQYF
cdr3_nt: TGTGCCAGCAGTGAGGGACTAGCGGACTATTACGAGCAGTACTTC
d_call: TRBD2
v_call: TRBV6-1
j_call: TRBJ2-7
clone_size: .

cdr3_aa: CASSFIGTGESIQYF
cdr3_nt: TGTGCCAGCAGTTTTATCGGGACGGGGGAGAGCATTCAGTACTTC
d_call: .
v_call: TRBV28
j_call: TRBJ2-4
clone_size: .

cdr3_aa: CASSTGSLVEQYF
cdr3_nt: TGTGCCAGCTCGACAGGGAGCCTAGTTGAGCAGTACTTC
d_call: TRBD1
v_call: TRBV12-3/TRBV12-4
j_call: TRBJ2-7
clone_size: .

cdr3_aa: CSARVAGRYEQYF
cdr3_nt: TGCAGTGCTAGAGTAGCGGGGAGATACGAGCAGTACTTC
d_call: TRBD2
v_call: TRBV20-1
j_call: TRBJ2-7
clone_size: few

cdr3_aa: CASSPTGTKDEQYF
cdr3_nt: TGCGCCAGCAGCCCAACAGGGACAAAGGACGAGCAGTACTTC
d_call: .
v_call: TRBV5-1
j_call: TRBJ2-7
clone_size: .

cdr3_aa: CASSSQGQPQHF
cdr3_nt: TGTGCCAGCAGCTCCCAGGGTCAGCCCCAGCATTTT
d_call: .
v_call: TRBV7-9
j_call: TRBJ1-5
clone_size: .

cdr3_aa: CASSLEGRGYTF
cdr3_nt: TGCGCCAGCAGCTTGGAGGGGAGGGGCTACACCTTC
d_call: .
v_call: TRBV5-1
j_call: TRBJ1-2
clone_size: .

cdr3_aa: CASSRDSSYEQYF
cdr3_nt: TGTGCCAGCAGTAGAGACAGTTCCTACGAGCAGTACTTC
d_call: .
v_call: TRBV7-2
j_call: TRBJ2-7
clone_size: many

cdr3_aa: CASVGASYGYTF
cdr3_nt: TGTGCCAGCGTAGGGGCGAGTTATGGCTACACCTTC
d_call: .
v_call: TRBV6-6
j_call: TRBJ1-2
clone_size: few

cdr3_aa: CSASEGAGDTQYF
cdr3_nt: TGCAGTGCTAGCGAGGGGGCAGGAGATACGCAGTATTTT
d_call: TRBD1
v_call: TRBV20-1
j_call: TRBJ2-3
clone_size: .

cdr3_aa: CAWRQGLPRNEQFF
cdr3_nt: TGTGCCTGGAGACAGGGACTTCCCCGGAATGAGCAGTTCTTC
d_call: .
v_call: TRBV30
j_call: TRBJ2-1
clone_size: few

cdr3_aa: CSAQGQERVYGYTF
cdr3_nt: TGCAGTGCCCAGGGACAGGAACGAGTCTATGGCTACACCTTC
d_call: TRBD1
v_call: TRBV20-1
j_call: TRBJ1-2
clone_size: .

cdr3_aa: CASSTKWGETSSYNEQFF
cdr3_nt: TGTGCCAGCAGTACAAAGTGGGGGGAAACCAGCTCCTACAATGAGCAGTTCTTC
d_call: .
v_call: TRBV28
j_call: TRBJ2-1
clone_size: .

cdr3_aa: CASSRTGTSGGLTDTQYF
cdr3_nt: TGTGCCAGCAGCCGTACCGGGACTAGCGGGGGGCTGACAGATACGCAGTATTTT
d_call: TRBD2
v_call: TRBV7-6
j_call: TRBJ2-3
clone_size: .

cdr3_aa: CSVVRAGEVYEQYF
cdr3_nt: TGCAGCGTTGTTCGGGCAGGGGAGGTCTACGAGCAGTACTTC
d_call: .
v_call: TRBV29-1
j_call: TRBJ2-7
clone_size: few

cdr3_aa: CSAYSRTSYEQYF
cdr3_nt: TGCAGTGCTTACTCCCGCACTTCCTACGAGCAGTACTTC
d_call: .
v_call: TRBV20-1
j_call: TRBJ2-7
clone_size: .

cdr3_aa: CAGSYGVLIDEQYF
cdr3_nt: TGTGCCGGCAGTTACGGGGTTCTCATTGACGAGCAGTACTTC
d_call: .
v_call: TRBV6-2/TRBV6-3
j_call: TRBJ2-7
clone_size: .

cdr3_aa: CASSPGLAESNEQFF
cdr3_nt: TGTGCCAGCAGCCCTGGACTAGCGGAGTCCAATGAGCAGTTCTTC
d_call: TRBD2
v_call: TRBV12-3/TRBV12-4
j_call: TRBJ2-1
clone_size: .

cdr3_aa: CASSPVEKLYF
cdr3_nt: TGTGCCAGCAGCCCCGTGGAGAAGCTGTACTTC
d_call: .
v_call: TRBV7-9
j_call: TRBJ2-4
clone_size: .

cdr3_aa: CASSLEVSQETQYF
cdr3_nt: TGTGCCAGCAGCTTGGAGGTCAGCCAAGAGACCCAGTACTTC
d_call: .
v_call: TRBV5-4
j_call: TRBJ2-5
clone_size: .